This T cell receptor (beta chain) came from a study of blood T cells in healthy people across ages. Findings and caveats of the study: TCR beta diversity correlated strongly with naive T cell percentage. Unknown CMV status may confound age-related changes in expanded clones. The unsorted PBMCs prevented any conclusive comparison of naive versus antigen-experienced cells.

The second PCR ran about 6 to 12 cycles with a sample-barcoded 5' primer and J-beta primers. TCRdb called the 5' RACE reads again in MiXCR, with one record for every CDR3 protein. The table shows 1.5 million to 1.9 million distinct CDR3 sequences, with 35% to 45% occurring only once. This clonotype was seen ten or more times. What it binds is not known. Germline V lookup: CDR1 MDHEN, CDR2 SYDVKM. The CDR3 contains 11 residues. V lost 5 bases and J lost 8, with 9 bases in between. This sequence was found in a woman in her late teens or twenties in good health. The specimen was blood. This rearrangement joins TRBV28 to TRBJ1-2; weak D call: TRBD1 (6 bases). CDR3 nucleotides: TGTGCCAGCAGTAACAGGGCGGGCTACACCTTC. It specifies CASSNRAGYTF.